The T cell receptor (beta chain) under discussion was sequenced for a study of blood T cell repertoires in COVID-19. Study details: The study drew acute and convalescent COVID-19 samples from the United States, Italy and Spain.

This clone was seen a handful of times. With V trimmed by 4 bases and J by 0 bases, 2 bases remained unmatched. Germline CDR1 and CDR2: MGHRA and YSYEKL. This CDR3 comprises 14 residues. Libraries were prepared by immunoSEQ multiplex PCR; TCRdb keeps only in-frame clonotypes and omits some of them. The sample contains some 230,000 clones, 85% of which appear only once. The clonotype comes from a man over 45 who had recovered from COVID-19. The rearrangement uses TRBV4-1 and TRBJ1-2; 7 bases line up with TRBD1. The sample comprised peripheral blood. CDR3 sequence (DNA): TGCGCCAGCAGCCGTGGACAGGCTAACTATGGCTACACCTTC. This codes for CASSRGQANYGYTF.